This TCR beta chain was captured in a study of cytomegalovirus exposure and HLA in healthy donors. Notes on this clone: What it binds is not known.

Study results and caveats: The authors listed approximately 160 TCR beta chains as cytomegalovirus-associated. In an earlier analysis, most TCR beta V segments were productive about 87% or about 30% of the time. It was only CMV serostatus that was available as immune exposure information.

V was clipped by 10 bases and J by 4 bases, with 13 bases between them. The CDR3 is 13 residues long. The germline V gene has CDR1 LNHDA and CDR2 SQIVND (reference sequence). PCR employed 60 Vbeta and 13 Jbeta primers. The repertoire was sequenced with immunoSEQ multiplex PCR; TCRdb's copy has only in-frame clones and lacks some. The sample lists over 150,000 clones; about 80% were seen once. This TCR was recovered from a man aged 30 to 39 in good health and CMV-seropositive. The material sequenced was PBMCs. The chain recombines TRBV19 with TRBJ2-2; tentatively, D is TRBD2 (6 bases). CDR3 sequence reads: CAMRQGGTGELFF. The DNA for the CDR3 is TGTGCCATGCGTCAGGGAGGCACCGGGGAGCTGTTTTTT.